A single sample gave rise to the 17 T cell receptor beta chains below, sequenced in a study of Ad26.COV2.S vaccination and SARS-CoV-2 variants. Treatment specified: 15 to 20 received Ad26.COV2.S at low or high dose, single or two shots; about five received placebo; per-sample allocation not given. Samples came from day 63 after the first vaccine or placebo injection. Using immunoSEQ multiplex PCR, the repertoire was profiled, and TCRdb retains in-frame clones only, with some absent. This table holds nearly 400,000 clones, approximately 90% found once. The sample here was peripheral blood, taken in a trial of Ad26.COV2.S vaccine versus placebo. The receptors were sampled from a person between 18 and 65 years old who received the Ad26.COV2.S COVID-19 vaccine or a placebo.

The V call is TRBV5-6, the J call TRBJ1-2; TRBD1 matches at 8 bases. Trimming cost V 4 bases and J 4 bases; bases outside gene matches: 12. The CDR3 extends over 16 amino acids. Looked up from germline, CDR1 is SGHDT and CDR2 is YYEEEE. The CDR3 sequence is CASSRTPGQALYGYTF. In DNA, the CDR3 is TGTGCCAGCAGCCGAACTCCGGGACAGGCACTCTATGGCTACACCTTC. The full variable domain, completed using reference TRBV5-6 and TRBJ1-2, is DAGVTQSPTHLIKTRGQQVTLRCSPKSGHDTVSWYQQALGQGPQFIFQYYEEEERQRGNFPDRFSGHQFPNYSSELNVNALLLGDSALYLCASSRTPGQALYGYTFGSGTRLTVV.

This chain joins TRBV6-5 and TRBJ1-3; 7 bases align to TRBD1. The CDR3 extends over 14 amino acids. After removal of 2 bases from V and 7 bases from J, the junction contained 5 bases not matched to a gene. Germline CDR1 reads MNHEY; CDR2 reads SVGAGI. The CDR3 bases are TGTGCCAGCAGTTACGACAGGGAGAGGAACACCATATATTTT. This sequence encodes CASSYDRERNTIYF.

This clone was recorded once. The J gene is TRBJ2-1, the V gene TRBV27; the D gene is possibly TRBD2 (5 bases). Trimming cost V 6 bases and J 2 bases, with 17 bases left between them. Germline CDR1 reads MNHEY; CDR2 reads SMNVEV (reference sequence). The CDR3 is 16 amino acids. The CDR3 DNA follows: TGTGCCAGCAGCCCCAAAGCGGTCAGCGCCTACAATGAGCAGTTCTTC. Amino acid sequence: CASSPKAVSAYNEQFF.

This chain links TRBV15 with TRBJ2-5; D possibly matches TRBD1 or TRBD2 (7 bases each). The germline V gene has CDR1 LNHNV and CDR2 YYDKDF (reference sequence). The CDR3 runs 15 residues. Trimming pared 3 bases from V and 4 bases from J, leaving 15 bases between. CDR3 bases: TGTGCCACCAGCAGGACGACAGGGAGGGCAGAGACCCAGTACTTC. Protein product: CATSRTTGRAETQYF.

The chain carries TRBV7-9 and TRBJ2-3; TRBD2 matches 10 bases. This CDR3 spans 15 amino acids. With 2 bases clipped from V and 4 bases from J, the junction kept 3 bases outside the gene matches. The germline V gene has CDR1 SEHNR and CDR2 FQNEAQ (reference sequence). CDR3 in DNA: TGTGCCAGCAGCTTACCGCTAGCGGGAGCAGATACGCAGTATTTT. This codes for CASSLPLAGADTQYF.

This chain connects TRBV6-5 to TRBJ1-2, with D perhaps matching TRBD1 (5 bases). From germline, CDR1 is MNHEY and CDR2 SVGAGI. V lost 5 bases, J lost 4 bases, and 14 bases lay in between. The CDR3 is 14 residues long. The CDR3 loop reads CASSTDTRSYGYTF. CDR3 nucleotides: TGTGCCAGCAGTACGGACACCAGAAGCTATGGCTACACCTTC.

Comments on this clone: Other DNA sequences within the sample encode an identical CDR3. The V call is TRBV5-1, the J call TRBJ1-1; 8 positions match TRBD1. The length of the CDR3 is 14 residues. The J segment lost 5 bases and the V segment lost 4 bases, leaving 7 bases of the junction unmatched. The germline gives CDR1 SGHRS, CDR2 YFSETQ. This CDR3 is CASSLQGARTEAFF. The CDR3 DNA sequence: TGCGCCAGCAGCCTCCAGGGGGCGAGGACTGAAGCTTTCTTT.

This chain links TRBV15 with TRBJ1-1; TRBD1 aligns across 8 bases. The J segment lost 4 bases and the V segment lost 4 bases, leaving 5 bases of the junction unmatched. This CDR3 has 14 amino acids. Germline assignment: CDR1 LNHNV and CDR2 YYDKDF (reference sequence). CDR3 sequence (DNA): TGTGCCACCAGCAATGACAGGGGCGGCACTGAAGCTTTCTTT. This codes for CATSNDRGGTEAFF.

This sequence joins TRBV11-2 and TRBJ2-7; D gene unclear. V was clipped by 2 bases and J by 2 bases, with 7 bases between them. The V gene's germline CDR1 is SGHAT and CDR2 FQNNGV. The CDR3 consists of 13 residues. The chain's CDR3 is CASSLQSAYEQYF. Here the CDR3 DNA reads TGTGCCAGCAGCTTACAAAGCGCCTACGAGCAGTACTTC.

The chain couples TRBV5-6 to TRBJ2-7; TRBD2 is a possible D gene (5 bases). CDR1 is SGHDT and CDR2 is YYEEEE in the germline V gene. Between the trimmed V and J ends, which lost 0 bases and 1 base, there was a span of 8 bases. CDR3 size: 14 residues. Here the CDR3 reads CASSLVGSSYEQYF. Here the CDR3 DNA reads TGTGCCAGCAGCTTGGTAGGGAGTTCCTACGAGCAGTACTTC.

This chain links TRBV6-5 with TRBJ1-3; the D gene is possibly TRBD1 (6 bases). The CDR3 is made up of 14 amino acids. The germline V and J ends were trimmed by 0 bases and 9 bases, with 12 bases remaining between them. Germline CDR1 is MNHEY and CDR2 is SVGAGI. The CDR3 region is CASSYSGQSGTIYF. For the CDR3, the DNA is TGTGCCAGCAGTTACTCCGGACAGTCGGGCACCATATATTTT.

The chain uses TRBV7-3 and TRBJ1-1, with D perhaps TRBD1 (5 bases). The germline V gene encodes CDR1 SGHTA and CDR2 FQGTGA. CDR3 length equals 13 residues. Trimming removed 5 bases at V and 8 bases at J, with 15 bases between. CDR3 nucleotides: TGTGCCAGCAGCCCCGACGCGGGACGGGAAGCTTTCTTT. It translates to CASSPDAGREAFF.

The genes are TRBV7-9 and TRBJ2-7, with no clear D. Germline assignment: CDR1 SEHNR and CDR2 FQNEAQ (reference sequence). The germline V and J ends were trimmed by 5 bases and 0 bases, with 8 bases remaining between them. The CDR3 extends over 13 amino acids. The CDR3: CASSMSNSYEQYF. The CDR3 DNA sequence: TGTGCCAGCAGCATGAGTAACTCCTACGAGCAGTACTTC. Looking up the rest from reference TRBV7-9 and TRBJ2-7 gives the full variable domain: DTGVSQNPRHKITKRGQNVTFRCDPISEHNRLYWYRQTLGQGPEFLTYFQNEAQLEKSRLLSDRFSAERPKGSFSTLEIQRTEQGDSAMYLCASSMSNSYEQYFGPGTRLTVT.

The genes are TRBV6-5 and TRBJ2-7, with 8 bases aligning to TRBD1. V trimming: 6 bases; J trimming: 4 bases; junction bases outside the gene matches: 2. Germline V gene lookup returns CDR1 MNHEY and CDR2 SVGAGI. The CDR3 loop spans 12 amino acids. The CDR3 sequence: CASRDRAYEQYF. The CDR3 coding sequence is TGTGCCAGCAGGGACAGGGCGTACGAGCAGTACTTC.

This chain joins TRBV6-2 or TRBV6-3 and TRBJ2-4; 8 bases fit TRBD2. V shed 2 bases, J shed 0 bases, and the junction held 3 bases outside the gene matches. Germline lookup yields CDR1 MNHEY and CDR2 SVGEGT. The CDR3 consists of 16 residues. The CDR3 protein is CASSYDGRGAKNIQYF. The CDR3 nucleotides read TGTGCCAGCAGTTACGACGGGAGGGGAGCCAAAAACATTCAGTACTTC.

The rearrangement joins TRBV3-1 (or the pseudogene TRBV3-2) to TRBJ2-4, with 15 positions matching TRBD2. CDR1 and CDR2 (germline): LGHDT, YNNKEL (reference sequence). J was trimmed by 1 base and V by 4 bases; bases with no gene match: 14. CDR3 length: 21 amino acids. CDR3 loop: CASSRAPGLAGGKWAKNIQYF. Here the CDR3 DNA reads TGTGCCAGCAGCCGCGCCCCGGGACTAGCGGGAGGAAAATGGGCCAAAAACATTCAGTACTTC.

V and J are TRBV6-6 and TRBJ2-1; D is possibly TRBD2 (5 bases). This CDR3 has 17 amino acids. Trimming removed 5 bases from V and 3 bases from J, with 20 bases in between. The germline V gene encodes CDR1 MNHNY and CDR2 SVGAGI (reference sequence). The chain's CDR3 is CASSRRPTRKVYNEQFF. The CDR3 DNA sequence: TGTGCCAGCAGTCGCCGACCTACTAGAAAAGTCTACAATGAGCAGTTCTTC.